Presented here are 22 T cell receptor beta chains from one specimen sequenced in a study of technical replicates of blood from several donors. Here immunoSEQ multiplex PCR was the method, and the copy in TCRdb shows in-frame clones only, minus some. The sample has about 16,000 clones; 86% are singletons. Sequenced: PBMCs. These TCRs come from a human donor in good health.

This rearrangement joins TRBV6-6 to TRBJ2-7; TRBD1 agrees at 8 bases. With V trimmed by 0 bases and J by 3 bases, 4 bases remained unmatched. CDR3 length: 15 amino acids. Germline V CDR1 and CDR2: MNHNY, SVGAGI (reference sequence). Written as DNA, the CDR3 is TGTGCCAGCAGTTACTCGTCGGGACAGGTCTACGAGCAGTACTTC. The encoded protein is CASSYSSGQVYEQYF.

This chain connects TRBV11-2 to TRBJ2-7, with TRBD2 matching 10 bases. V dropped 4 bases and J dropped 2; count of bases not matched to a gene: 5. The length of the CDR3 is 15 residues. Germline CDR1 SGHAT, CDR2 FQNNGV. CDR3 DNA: TGTGCCAGCAGCTCACTAGCGGGACCTACCTACGAGCAGTACTTC. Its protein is CASSSLAGPTYEQYF. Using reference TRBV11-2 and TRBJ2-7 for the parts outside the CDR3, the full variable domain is EAGVAQSPRYKIIEKRQSVAFWCNPISGHATLYWYQQILGQGPKLLIQFQNNGVVDDSQLPKDRFSAERLKGVDSTLKIQPAKLEDSAVYLCASSSLAGPTYEQYFGPGTRLTVT.

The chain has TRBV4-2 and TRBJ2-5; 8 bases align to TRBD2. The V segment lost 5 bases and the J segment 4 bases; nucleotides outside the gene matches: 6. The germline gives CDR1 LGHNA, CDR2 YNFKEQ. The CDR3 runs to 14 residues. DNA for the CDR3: TGTGCCAGCAGCGCTTCCCTAGCGGGAGAGACCCAGTACTTC. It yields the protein CASSASLAGETQYF.

The CDR3 nucleotides read TGTGCCAGCAGTTCCGCTACAGTGCGCATTAAAAATGAGCAGTTCTTC. This codes for CASSSATVRIKNEQFF. V usage is TRBV28 and J usage is TRBJ2-1; no reliable D call. Trimming took 4 bases from V and 7 from J, leaving 20 bases between them. Germline V gene sequence: CDR1 MDHEN, CDR2 SYDVKM. This CDR3 spans 16 amino acids.

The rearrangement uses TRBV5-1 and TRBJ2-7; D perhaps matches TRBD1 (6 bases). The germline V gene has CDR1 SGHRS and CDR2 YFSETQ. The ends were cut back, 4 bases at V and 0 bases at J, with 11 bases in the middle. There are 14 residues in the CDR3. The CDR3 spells CASSRGGDSYEQYF. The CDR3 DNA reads TGCGCCAGCAGCCGTGGGGGCGACTCCTACGAGCAGTACTTC.

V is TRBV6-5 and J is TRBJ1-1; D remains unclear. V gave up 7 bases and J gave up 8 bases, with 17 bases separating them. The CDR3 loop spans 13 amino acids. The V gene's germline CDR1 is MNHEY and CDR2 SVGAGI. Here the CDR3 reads CASTSIATHEAFF. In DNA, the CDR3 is TGTGCCAGCACCTCTATAGCGACACACGAAGCTTTCTTT.

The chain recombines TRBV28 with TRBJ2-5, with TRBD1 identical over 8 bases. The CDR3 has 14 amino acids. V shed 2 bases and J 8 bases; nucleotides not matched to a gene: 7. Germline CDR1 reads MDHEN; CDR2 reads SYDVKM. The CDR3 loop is CASSLDGQGGTQYF. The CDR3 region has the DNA TGTGCCAGCAGTTTAGACGGACAGGGAGGCACCCAGTACTTC. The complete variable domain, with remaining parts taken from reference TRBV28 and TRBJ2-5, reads DVKVTQSSRYLVKRTGEKVFLECVQDMDHENMFWYRQDPGLGLRLIYFSYDVKMKEKGDIPEGYSVSREKKERFSLILESASTNQTSMYLCASSLDGQGGTQYFGPGTRLLVL.

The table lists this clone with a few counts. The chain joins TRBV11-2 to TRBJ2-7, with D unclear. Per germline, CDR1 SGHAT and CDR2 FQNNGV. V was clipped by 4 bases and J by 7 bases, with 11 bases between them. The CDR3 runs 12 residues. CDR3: CASSSDGGEQYF. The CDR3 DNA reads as TGTGCCAGCAGCTCCGACGGCGGAGAGCAGTACTTC.

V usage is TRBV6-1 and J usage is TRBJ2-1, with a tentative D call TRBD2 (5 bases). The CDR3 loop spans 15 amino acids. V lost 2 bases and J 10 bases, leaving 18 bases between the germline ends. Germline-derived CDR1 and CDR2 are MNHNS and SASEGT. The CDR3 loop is CASSELRVGAAEQFF. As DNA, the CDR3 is TGTGCCAGCAGTGAATTGAGGGTGGGAGCGGCCGAGCAGTTCTTC.

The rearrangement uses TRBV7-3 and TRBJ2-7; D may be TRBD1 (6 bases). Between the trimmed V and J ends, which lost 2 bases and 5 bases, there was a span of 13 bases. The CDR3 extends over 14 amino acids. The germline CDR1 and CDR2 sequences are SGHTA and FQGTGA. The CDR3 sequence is CASSLYLGANEQYF. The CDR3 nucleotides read TGTGCCAGCAGCTTATATCTGGGGGCAAACGAGCAGTACTTC.

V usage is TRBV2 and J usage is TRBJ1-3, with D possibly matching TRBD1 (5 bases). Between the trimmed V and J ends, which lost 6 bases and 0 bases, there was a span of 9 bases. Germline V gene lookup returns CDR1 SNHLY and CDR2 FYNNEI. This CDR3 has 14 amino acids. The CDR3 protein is CASRETVSGNTIYF. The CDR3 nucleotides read TGTGCCAGCAGGGAGACAGTCTCTGGAAACACCATATATTTT.

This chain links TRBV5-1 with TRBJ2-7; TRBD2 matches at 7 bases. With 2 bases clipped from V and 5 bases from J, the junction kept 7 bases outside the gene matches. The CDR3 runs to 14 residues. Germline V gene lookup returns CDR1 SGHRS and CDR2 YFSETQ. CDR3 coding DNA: TGCGCCAGCAGCTTTGCGGGAGCGGGCAACGAGCAGTACTTC. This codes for CASSFAGAGNEQYF. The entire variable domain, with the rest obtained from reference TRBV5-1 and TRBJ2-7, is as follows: KAGVTQTPRYLIKTRGQQVTLSCSPISGHRSVSWYQQTPGQGLQFLFEYFSETQRNKGNFPGRFSGRQFSNSRSEMNVSTLELGDSALYLCASSFAGAGNEQYFGPGTRLTVT.

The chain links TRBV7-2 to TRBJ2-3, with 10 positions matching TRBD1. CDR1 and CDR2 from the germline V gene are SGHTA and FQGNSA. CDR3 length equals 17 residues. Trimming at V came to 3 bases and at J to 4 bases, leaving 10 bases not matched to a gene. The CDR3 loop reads CASSLWTGGGTADTQYF. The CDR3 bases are TGTGCCAGCAGCTTGTGGACAGGGGGAGGAACGGCAGATACGCAGTATTTT.

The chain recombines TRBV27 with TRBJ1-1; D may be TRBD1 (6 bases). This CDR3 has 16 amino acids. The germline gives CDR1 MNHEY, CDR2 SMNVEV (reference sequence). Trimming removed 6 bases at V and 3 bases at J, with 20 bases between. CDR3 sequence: CASRPAERGIDTEAFF. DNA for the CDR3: TGTGCCAGCAGACCCGCTGAGAGGGGGATCGACACTGAAGCTTTCTTT.

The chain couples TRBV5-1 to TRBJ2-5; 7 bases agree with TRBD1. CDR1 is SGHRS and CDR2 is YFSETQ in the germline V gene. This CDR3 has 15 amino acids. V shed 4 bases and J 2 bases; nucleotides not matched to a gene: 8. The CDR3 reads CASSGAVQGQETQYF. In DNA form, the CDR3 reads TGCGCCAGCAGCGGTGCTGTACAGGGGCAAGAGACCCAGTACTTC.

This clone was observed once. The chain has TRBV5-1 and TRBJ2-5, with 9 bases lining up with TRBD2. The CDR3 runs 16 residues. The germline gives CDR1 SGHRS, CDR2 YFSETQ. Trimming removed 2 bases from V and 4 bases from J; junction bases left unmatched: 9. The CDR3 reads CASSFGAGGGTETQYF. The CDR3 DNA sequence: TGCGCCAGCAGCTTCGGGGCGGGAGGGGGAACAGAGACCCAGTACTTC. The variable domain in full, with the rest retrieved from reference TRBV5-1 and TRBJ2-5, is KAGVTQTPRYLIKTRGQQVTLSCSPISGHRSVSWYQQTPGQGLQFLFEYFSETQRNKGNFPGRFSGRQFSNSRSEMNVSTLELGDSALYLCASSFGAGGGTETQYFGPGTRLLVL.

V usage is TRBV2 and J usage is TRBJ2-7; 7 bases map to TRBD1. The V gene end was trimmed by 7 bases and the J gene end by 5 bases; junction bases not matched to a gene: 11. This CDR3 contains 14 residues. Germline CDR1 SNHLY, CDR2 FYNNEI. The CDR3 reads CASKAGGGLNEQYF. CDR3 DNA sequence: TGTGCCAGCAAGGCAGGGGGTGGGTTGAACGAGCAGTACTTC.

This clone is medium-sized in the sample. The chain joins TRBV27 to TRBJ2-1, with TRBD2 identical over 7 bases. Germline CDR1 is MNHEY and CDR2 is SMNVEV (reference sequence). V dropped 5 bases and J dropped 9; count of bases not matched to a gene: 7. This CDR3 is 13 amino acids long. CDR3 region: CASSPTSAGEQFF. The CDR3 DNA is TGTGCCAGCAGTCCAACTAGCGCCGGTGAGCAGTTCTTC.

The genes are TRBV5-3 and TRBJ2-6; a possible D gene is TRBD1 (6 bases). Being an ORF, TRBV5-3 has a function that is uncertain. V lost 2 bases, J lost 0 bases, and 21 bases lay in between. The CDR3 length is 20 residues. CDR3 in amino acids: CARSFPSDRCHLSGANVLTF. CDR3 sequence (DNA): TGTGCCAGAAGCTTCCCCTCCGACAGGTGCCACCTCTCTGGGGCCAACGTCCTGACTTTC.

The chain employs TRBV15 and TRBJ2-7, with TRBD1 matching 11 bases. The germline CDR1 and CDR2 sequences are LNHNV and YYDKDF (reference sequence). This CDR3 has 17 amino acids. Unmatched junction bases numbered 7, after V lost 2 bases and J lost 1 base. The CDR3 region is CATSRTRGTGGSYEQYF. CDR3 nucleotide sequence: TGTGCCACCAGCAGAACAAGGGGGACAGGGGGATCCTACGAGCAGTACTTC.

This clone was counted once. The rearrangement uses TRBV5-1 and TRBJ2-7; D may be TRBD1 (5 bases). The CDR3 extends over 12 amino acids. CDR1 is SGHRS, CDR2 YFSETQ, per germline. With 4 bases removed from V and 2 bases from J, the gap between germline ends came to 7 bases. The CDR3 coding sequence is TGCGCCAGCAGCATGGACACCTACGAGCAGTACTTC. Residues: CASSMDTYEQYF.

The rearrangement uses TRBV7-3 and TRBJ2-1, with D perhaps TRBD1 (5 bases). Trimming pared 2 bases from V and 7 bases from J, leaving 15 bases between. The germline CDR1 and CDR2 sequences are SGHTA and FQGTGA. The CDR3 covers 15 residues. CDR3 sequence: CASSLQGQKGNEQFF. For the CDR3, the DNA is TGTGCCAGCAGCTTACAGGGCCAAAAAGGTAATGAGCAGTTCTTC.